These 28 T cell receptor beta chains originate from one sample sequenced in a study of Ad26.COV2.S vaccination and SARS-CoV-2 variants. Data came from immunoSEQ multiplex PCR; TCRdb stores just in-frame clones and leaves some out. The sample lists just under 250,000 clones; 85% to 90% were seen once. The treatment was: 15 to 20 received Ad26.COV2.S at low or high dose, single or two shots; about 5 received placebo; per-sample allocation not given. Collection of samples fell on day 63 after the first vaccine or placebo injection. The sample consisted of peripheral blood, taken in a trial of Ad26.COV2.S vaccine versus placebo. All receptors come from a person aged 18-65 years who received the Ad26.COV2.S COVID-19 vaccine or a placebo.

The chain combines TRBV28 with TRBJ1-2; 7 bases map to TRBD1. The CDR3 has 13 residues. CDR1 is MDHEN, CDR2 SYDVKM, per germline. The J segment lost 4 bases and the V segment lost 2 bases, leaving 1 base of the junction unmatched. The CDR3 coding sequence is TGTGCCAGCAGTTTAACAGGGGTCTATGGCTACACCTTC. This translates into CASSLTGVYGYTF.

Here the CDR3 reads CASSEGAGGSRQFF. The CDR3 DNA reads as TGCGCCAGCAGTGAAGGTGCGGGAGGTTCACGGCAGTTCTTC. This sequence joins TRBV10-1 and TRBJ2-1, with TRBD2 matching over 8 bases. Looked up from germline, CDR1 is WNHNN and CDR2 is SYGVQD (reference sequence). J lost 12 bases, V lost 3 bases, and 10 bases had no gene match. The CDR3 is 14 residues long.

The chain has TRBV4-1 and TRBJ2-2, with D uncertain. Trimming cost V 4 bases and J 5 bases, with 8 bases left between them. CDR3 length equals 13 residues. Germline V gene lookup returns CDR1 MGHRA and CDR2 YSYEKL. CDR3 sequence reads: CASSPLGTGELFF. The CDR3 nucleotides are TGCGCCAGCAGCCCTTTAGGGACCGGGGAGCTGTTTTTT.

This chain joins TRBV28 and TRBJ2-7; D is uncertain. The CDR3 is 12 residues long. Germline V lookup: CDR1 MDHEN, CDR2 SYDVKM. Trimming took off 6 bases at V and 1 base at J, with 7 bases between the two ends. The CDR3 sequence: CASSRRSYEQYF. The CDR3 nucleotides are TGTGCCAGCAGCCGCCGGTCCTACGAGCAGTACTTC.

This clone was seen just once. The chain has TRBV2 and TRBJ1-5; D remains ambiguous. CDR1 and CDR2 (germline): SNHLY, FYNNEI. Trimming took 3 bases from V and 6 from J, leaving 12 bases between them. This CDR3 comprises 14 residues. In DNA form, the CDR3 reads TGTGCCAGCAGTGATTGGGGTGGCCGTCAGCCCCAGCATTTT. Its translation is CASSDWGGRQPQHF.

The chain joins TRBV19 to TRBJ2-1, with D perhaps TRBD2 (6 bases). V lost 6 bases, J lost 0 bases, and 12 bases lay in between. CDR3 size: 15 residues. The germline V gene encodes CDR1 LNHDA and CDR2 SQIVND (reference sequence). CDR3 residues: CASRLSGSSYNEQFF. The CDR3 DNA follows: TGTGCCAGTAGGCTTAGCGGAAGCTCCTACAATGAGCAGTTCTTC.

The rearrangement links TRBV11-2 to TRBJ1-5; 9 bases are shared with TRBD1. Germline V gene sequence: CDR1 SGHAT, CDR2 FQNNGV. The V and J ends lost 5 bases and 6 bases, in that order; junction bases with no gene match: 5. The CDR3 loop spans 14 amino acids. CDR3 residues: CASSTGGLGQPQHF. CDR3 DNA sequence: TGTGCCAGCAGCACAGGGGGCCTTGGTCAGCCCCAGCATTTT.

The rearrangement uses TRBV7-2 and TRBJ2-7; D is possibly TRBD1 or TRBD2 (5 bases each). Trimming took off 2 bases at V and 1 base at J, with 12 bases between the two ends. CDR1 is SGHTA and CDR2 is FQGNSA in the germline V gene. This CDR3 is 15 amino acids long. The CDR3 region has the DNA TGTGCCAGCAGCTTATGGGACCAAAAGTCCTACGAGCAGTACTTC. Its translation: CASSLWDQKSYEQYF.

This sequence joins TRBV28 and TRBJ2-7; TRBD1 matches at 9 bases. The length of the CDR3 is 13 residues. The ends lost 10 bases at V and 4 bases at J; junction bases unmatched: 8. Per the germline V gene, CDR1 is MDHEN and CDR2 is SYDVKM. The CDR3 sequence is CATTDRGVYEQYF. CDR3 nucleotide sequence: TGTGCCACCACTGACAGGGGGGTTTACGAGCAGTACTTC.

This clone was detected only once. The genes are TRBV7-3 and TRBJ2-1, with 11 bases identical to TRBD2. The V gene's germline CDR1 is SGHTA and CDR2 FQGTGA. There are 16 residues in the CDR3. With 2 bases clipped from V and 5 bases from J, the junction kept 5 bases outside the gene matches. The CDR3 sequence is CASSLHVAGGNNEQFF. The CDR3, as DNA: TGTGCCAGCAGCTTACATGTAGCGGGAGGGAACAATGAGCAGTTCTTC.

The chain recombines TRBV6-5 with TRBJ2-2, with TRBD1 matching over 7 bases. V gave up 6 bases and J gave up 1 base; unmatched junction bases: 5. Germline loops: CDR1 MNHEY, CDR2 SVGAGI. This CDR3 has 15 amino acids. CDR3 sequence reads: CASSRQGVNTGELFF. Here the CDR3 DNA reads TGTGCCAGCAGCCGACAGGGAGTGAACACCGGGGAGCTGTTTTTT.

This clone was seen just once. Different DNA sequences within this sample yield the same CDR3. This chain links TRBV19 with TRBJ1-5, with TRBD1 identical over 8 bases. The germline gives CDR1 LNHDA, CDR2 SQIVND (reference sequence). CDR3 length equals 15 residues. V lost 3 bases and J lost 2; bases outside the gene matches: 3. CDR3 bases: TGTGCCAGTAGTATTGACAGGGGCGGCAATCAGCCCCAGCATTTT. Its translation is CASSIDRGGNQPQHF.

The V gene is TRBV27, the J gene TRBJ2-7, with 7 bases aligning to TRBD1. The CDR3 consists of 13 residues. The V gene's germline CDR1 is MNHEY and CDR2 SMNVEV (reference sequence). V lost 8 bases, J lost 3 bases, and 7 bases stayed unmatched. The CDR3 sequence is CASRPGGIYEQYF. The CDR3 region has the DNA TGTGCCAGCCGTCCAGGGGGAATCTACGAGCAGTACTTC.

The J gene is TRBJ2-3, the V gene TRBV12-1; the DNA was not used to check the table's D call, TRBD2. TRBV12-1 is labeled a pseudogene. The CDR3 has 19 amino acids. The CDR3 loop reads CASSFAPTFVRDCTDTQYF. In DNA, the CDR3 is TGTGCCAGCAGCTTTGCACCGACGTTTGTGCGGGATTGCACAGATACGCAGTATTTT.

The rearrangement joins TRBV28 to TRBJ2-3, with 10 bases matching TRBD2. The V gene's germline CDR1 is MDHEN and CDR2 SYDVKM. V was clipped by 6 bases and J by 1 base; unmatched bases: 4. This CDR3 region has 15 residues. CDR3 nucleotide sequence: TGTGCCAGCAGCTCAGGGACTAGCGGCACAGATACGCAGTATTTT. It yields the protein CASSSGTSGTDTQYF. Looking up the rest from reference TRBV28 and TRBJ2-3 gives the full variable domain: DVKVTQSSRYLVKRTGEKVFLECVQDMDHENMFWYRQDPGLGLRLIYFSYDVKMKEKGDIPEGYSVSREKKERFSLILESASTNQTSMYLCASSSGTSGTDTQYFGPGTRLTVL.

The genes are TRBV2 and TRBJ2-3, with 15 bases lining up with TRBD2. This CDR3 is built from 16 residues. Unmatched junction bases numbered 3, after V lost 6 bases and J lost 2 bases. CDR1 is SNHLY, CDR2 FYNNEI, per germline. The DNA for the CDR3 is TGTGCCAGCAGGGGGACTAGCGGGGGGACCACAGATACGCAGTATTTT. Residues: CASRGTSGGTTDTQYF. Based on the CDR3 plus reference TRBV2 and TRBJ2-3, the full variable domain is EPEVTQTPSHQVTQMGQEVILRCVPISNHLYFYWYRQILGQKVEFLVSFYNNEISEKSEIFDDQFSVERPDGSNFTLKIRSTKLEDSAMYFCASRGTSGGTTDTQYFGPGTRLTVL.

The CDR3 loop is CASNSGRLDTQYF. The CDR3 DNA reads TGTGCCAGTAATAGCGGGAGGCTAGATACGCAGTATTTT. J is TRBJ2-3 and V is TRBV19; 10 bases are a match to TRBD2. Germline V gene lookup returns CDR1 LNHDA and CDR2 SQIVND (reference sequence). This CDR3 spans 13 amino acids. J gave up 5 bases and V 7 bases, and 3 bases lay outside the gene matches. Full variable domain (outside the CDR3, taken from reference TRBV19 and TRBJ2-3): DGGITQSPKYLFRKEGQNVTLSCEQNLNHDAMYWYRQDPGQGLRLIYYSQIVNDFQKGDIAEGYSVSREKKESFPLTVTSAQKNPTAFYLCASNSGRLDTQYFGPGTRLTVL.

The V and J genes are TRBV15 and TRBJ1-5; D possibly corresponds to TRBD1 (5 bases). The CDR3 is made up of 14 amino acids. V gave up 0 bases and J gave up 11 bases, with 14 bases separating them. Germline lookup yields CDR1 LNHNV and CDR2 YYDKDF (reference sequence). Here the CDR3 reads CATSRERGQSSQHF. CDR3 coding DNA: TGTGCCACCAGCAGAGAGAGAGGACAAAGTTCCCAGCATTTT.

With respect to this clone: Distinct nucleotide sequences in the sample also encode this CDR3. This chain joins TRBV18 and TRBJ2-7, with D perhaps matching TRBD1 (7 bases). V lost 6 bases to trimming and J lost 0 bases, with 9 bases between them. Germline V gene data show CDR1 as KGHSH and CDR2 as LQKENI. The CDR3 sequence is 13 residues long. CDR3 bases: TGTGCCAGCTCGCGGGACAGCTCCTACGAGCAGTACTTC. It codes for CASSRDSSYEQYF.

V usage is TRBV28 and J usage is TRBJ2-7; 7 nucleotides line up with TRBD1. The ends lost 10 bases at V and 9 bases at J; junction bases unmatched: 12. This CDR3 contains 12 residues. Germline V gene data show CDR1 as MDHEN and CDR2 as SYDVKM. The CDR3 region has the DNA TGTGCCACTTGTACAGGGGTGCTTGTGCAGTACTTC. This gives the protein CATCTGVLVQYF.

The chain has TRBV6-2 or TRBV6-3 and TRBJ1-1; the D is unclear. This CDR3 has 11 residues. V was cut by 3 bases and J by 6 bases, with 5 bases left in between. The V gene's germline CDR1 is MNHEY and CDR2 SVGEGT. CDR3 residues: CASSYIAEAFF. The CDR3 DNA is TGTGCCAGCAGTTATATCGCTGAAGCTTTCTTT.

V and J are TRBV2 and TRBJ2-3; 16 nucleotides agree with TRBD2. Trimming at V came to 2 bases and at J to 4 bases, leaving 3 bases not matched to a gene. This CDR3 has 17 amino acids. Germline lookup yields CDR1 SNHLY and CDR2 FYNNEI. CDR3 loop: CASSEKGLAGGADTQYF. The CDR3 bases are TGTGCCAGCAGTGAAAAGGGACTAGCGGGGGGGGCAGATACGCAGTATTTT.

The chain joins TRBV7-8 to TRBJ2-7, with D perhaps matching TRBD2 (6 bases). V was clipped by 7 bases and J by 0 bases, with 13 bases between them. Germline V gene data show CDR1 as SGHVS and CDR2 as FQNEAQ. The CDR3 is 14 amino acids. The CDR3 DNA follows: TGTGCCAGCACCCTTAGTAGCGGCTCCTACGAGCAGTACTTC. It translates to CASTLSSGSYEQYF.

The V call is TRBV9, the J call TRBJ2-1; D unresolved. The CDR3 runs 13 residues. The ends were cut back, 0 bases at V and 7 bases at J, with 8 bases in the middle. CDR1 and CDR2 from the germline V gene are SGDLS and YYNGEE. CDR3 in amino acids: CASSVENRNEQFF. In DNA, the CDR3 is TGTGCCAGCAGCGTAGAGAATCGGAATGAGCAGTTCTTC.

This chain links TRBV7-2 with TRBJ2-2, with unresolved D. V lost 2 bases and J lost 1, with 5 bases in between. The CDR3 has 14 amino acids. The germline V gene has CDR1 SGHTA and CDR2 FQGNSA. The CDR3 reads CASSLMLNTGELFF. The CDR3 coding sequence is TGTGCCAGCAGCTTAATGCTGAACACCGGGGAGCTGTTTTTT.

DNA for the CDR3: TGTGCCAGCAACCCGAAGGCCGGAGAAATGAACACTGAAGCTTTCTTT. This sequence encodes CASNPKAGEMNTEAFF. The chain uses TRBV6-6 and TRBJ1-1; D unclear. The ends were cut back, 7 bases at V and 0 bases at J, with 18 bases in the middle. This CDR3 has 16 amino acids. CDR1 and CDR2 from the germline V gene are MNHNY and SVGAGI (reference sequence).

This chain joins TRBV7-8 and TRBJ2-5, with 8 positions matching TRBD2. The V gene's germline CDR1 is SGHVS and CDR2 FQNEAQ. Trimming removed 1 base from V and 1 base from J; junction bases left unmatched: 8. This CDR3 is 17 amino acids long. This CDR3 reads CASSLGLALMGQETQYF. The CDR3 region has the DNA TGTGCCAGCAGCTTAGGACTAGCGCTGATGGGCCAAGAGACCCAGTACTTC.

The chain couples TRBV19 to TRBJ2-7; tentative D call: TRBD1 (5 bases). This CDR3 spans 13 amino acids. Trimming stripped 11 bases from V and 2 bases from J, with 16 bases between. Germline-derived CDR1 and CDR2 are LNHDA and SQIVND (reference sequence). As DNA, the CDR3 is TGTGCCTCTTCTCAGGGCGTACCCTACGAGCAGTACTTC. This gives the protein CASSQGVPYEQYF.